The 2 T cell receptor beta chains below were found in one sample sequenced in a study of blood T cells in healthy people across ages. The authors ran a second PCR of about 7 to 11 cycles using a sample-barcoded 5' primer and a J-beta primer mix. Each CDR3 protein gets one entry after TCRdb re-called the 5' RACE reads with MiXCR. The table records more than 650,000 distinct CDR3 sequences, about 20% of them present only once. What was sequenced was blood. The receptor set was obtained from a man between 65 and 85 years old in good health.

This clonotype has more than one count but fewer than ten. The chain combines TRBV6-1 with TRBJ2-3; possible D gene TRBD2, 5 bases. CDR3 length: 16 amino acids. Trimming shortened V by 6 bases and J by 2 bases, and 18 bases separated the two germline ends. Germline-derived CDR1 and CDR2 are MNHNS and SASEGT. The CDR3 is CASSLTRTANTDTQYF. Written as DNA, the CDR3 is TGTGCCAGCAGCCTAACTAGGACCGCAAACACAGATACGCAGTATTTT.

This chain uses TRBV6-5 with TRBJ2-1; weak D call: TRBD2 (6 bases). The V and J ends lost 8 bases and 0 bases respectively, with 14 bases between them. The CDR3 runs 15 residues. Per the germline V gene, CDR1 is MNHEY and CDR2 is SVGAGI. CDR3 nucleotide sequence: TGTGCCAGCGGTTTGGGACTGGTCTCCTACAATGAGCAGTTCTTC. Its translation is CASGLGLVSYNEQFF.